This T cell receptor (beta chain) was captured in a study of beta chain features in type 1 diabetes. Study-wide results and caveats: In every one of the four CD4+ subsets, TCRB CDR3s were moderately but significantly shorter in Type 1 diabetes patients.

Investigators reverse transcribed all isolated RNA, so they sequenced expressed TCRB transcripts. Only in-frame clones appear in the TCRdb table, and some are missing; sequencing was by immunoSEQ multiplex PCR. The repertoire has 640,000 or so clones, around an eighth of them found once; the top ten carry less than 0.025%. J lost 5 bases, V lost 0 bases, and 11 bases had no gene match. Germline assignment: CDR1 MGHRA and CDR2 YSYEKL. The length of the CDR3 is 18 residues. To note about this clone: The antigen remains undetermined.

The sequencing input was naive CD4+ T cells from blood. The V call is TRBV4-1, the J call TRBJ2-3; TRBD2 agrees at 10 bases. The receptor was derived from a man aged 18 to 30 with type 1 diabetes. The CDR3: CASSQESLVAGGGDTQYF. CDR3 sequence (DNA): TGCGCCAGCAGCCAAGAGAGTCTAGTAGCGGGGGGTGGAGATACGCAGTATTTT.